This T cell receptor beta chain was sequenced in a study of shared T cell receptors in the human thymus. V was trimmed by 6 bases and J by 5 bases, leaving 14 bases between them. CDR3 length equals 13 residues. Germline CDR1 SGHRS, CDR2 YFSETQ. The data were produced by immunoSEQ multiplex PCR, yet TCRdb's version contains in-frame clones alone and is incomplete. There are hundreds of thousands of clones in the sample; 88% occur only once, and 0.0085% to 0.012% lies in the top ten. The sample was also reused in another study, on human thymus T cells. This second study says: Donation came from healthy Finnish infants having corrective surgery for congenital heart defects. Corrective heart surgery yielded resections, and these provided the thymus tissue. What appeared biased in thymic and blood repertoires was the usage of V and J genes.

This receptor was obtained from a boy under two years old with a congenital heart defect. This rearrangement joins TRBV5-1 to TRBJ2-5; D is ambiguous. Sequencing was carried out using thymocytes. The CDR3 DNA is TGCGCCAGCACCCCTCCCCTATCGGAGACCCAGTACTTC. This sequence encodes CASTPPLSETQYF.